The TCR beta chain described here comes from a study of shared clonotypes between healthy human individuals. The assay was immunoSEQ multiplex PCR, and TCRdb's table has in-frame clones only and misses some. The sample includes a few million clones, roughly nine tenths of them seen just once. Only one count was recorded for this clone. This clonotype was sampled from a man aged 18 to 35 in good health. The sample was naive CD4+ T cells sorted from blood. Subset described: CD45RA+ positively selected.

The CDR3 region is CAWSDKLITQYF. The CDR3 coding sequence is TGTGCCTGGAGTGACAAATTGATAACCCAGTACTTC. V and J are TRBV30 and TRBJ2-5; D remains ambiguous. The ends were cut back, 1 base at V and 8 bases at J, with 11 bases in the middle. The CDR3 sequence is 12 residues long. The germline CDR1 and CDR2 sequences are GTSNPN and SVGIG (reference sequence). Full variable domain (remainder filled in from reference TRBV30 and TRBJ2-5): SQTIHQWPATLVQPVGSPLSLECTVEGTSNPNLYWYRQAAGRGLQLLFYSVGIGQISSEVPQNLSASRPQDRQFILSSKKLLLSDSGFYLCAWSDKLITQYFGPGTRLLVL.